Shown below are 20 T cell receptor beta chains from a single sample sequenced in a study of molecular identifiers for immune sequencing clone quantification. TCRdb independently ran MiXCR on the PCR reads; one entry per CDR3 protein. The data contain approximately 670,000 distinct CDR3 sequences, 15% to 20% of them singletons. The sequencing input was naive CD8+ T cells from blood, with Jurkat cell RNA spiked in. Described subset: FACS-sorted CD8+CD4-CCR7+CD45RA+ naive T cells. The receptors originated from a human donor in good health. Some libraries in this study had Jurkat cell RNA spiked in.

This clonotype has just a few counts. This chain links TRBV27 with TRBJ2-7; D possibly matches TRBD1 or TRBD2 (5 bases each). CDR1 is MNHEY and CDR2 is SMNVEV in the germline V gene (reference sequence). Trimming stripped 6 bases from V and 4 bases from J, with 16 bases between. The CDR3 runs to 14 residues. This chain's CDR3 is CASSPYSGGYEQYF. The CDR3 DNA reads TGTGCCAGCAGCCCCTACAGTGGGGGATACGAGCAGTACTTC.

This clonotype was recorded many times. V is TRBV2 and J is TRBJ1-1; 7 positions agree with TRBD1. The germline CDR1 and CDR2 sequences are SNHLY and FYNNEI. V gave up 2 bases and J gave up 4 bases; unmatched junction bases: 13. The CDR3 is made up of 17 amino acids. CDR3 loop: CASSENKAGGKTTEAFF. In DNA, the CDR3 is TGTGCCAGCAGTGAAAATAAGGCAGGGGGGAAGACCACTGAAGCTTTCTTT.

This clonotype was detected only a few times. This may stem from a read error, because a much larger clone lies one nucleotide away. The CDR3 does not close with the conserved phenylalanine or tryptophan, likely indicating a read error. CDR3 region: CASSPRGGSQETQYL. In DNA, the CDR3 is TGTGCCAGCAGTCCCCGTGGGGGAAGCCAAGAGACCCAGTACCTC. This chain connects TRBV28 to TRBJ2-5; either TRBD1 or TRBD2 may supply D (5 bases each). V was cut by 5 bases and J by 1 base, with 14 bases left in between. The CDR3 totals 15 residues. Germline V gene data show CDR1 as MDHEN and CDR2 as SYDVKM.

This clonotype was seen more than once but under ten times. The V and J genes are TRBV12-3 or TRBV12-4 and TRBJ2-1, with 8 bases matching TRBD2. This CDR3 contains 13 residues. Germline trimming cut 5 bases from V and 8 bases from J; bases unmatched to any gene: 5. CDR3 residues: CASSPAGGDEQFF. CDR3 nucleotides: TGTGCCAGCAGTCCCGCGGGGGGCGATGAGCAGTTCTTC.

This clonotype has a count of ten or more. J is TRBJ2-4 and V is TRBV19; 8 bases are shared with TRBD2. V dropped 3 bases and J dropped 0; count of bases not matched to a gene: 4. The CDR3 extends over 16 amino acids. Germline loops: CDR1 LNHDA, CDR2 SQIVND (reference sequence). CDR3 coding DNA: TGTGCCAGTAGTATTGGGCTAGCGGGAGCCAAAAACATTCAGTACTTC. Its protein is CASSIGLAGAKNIQYF.

The chain recombines TRBV6-2 or TRBV6-3 with TRBJ1-1; possible D gene TRBD1, 6 bases. Trimming cost V 7 bases and J 3 bases, with 24 bases left between them. This CDR3 comprises 17 residues. Germline V gene data show CDR1 as MNHEY and CDR2 as SVGEGT. CDR3 in amino acids: CASTQQGIIVGDTEAFF. In DNA, the CDR3 is TGTGCCAGCACCCAACAGGGAATTATAGTCGGCGACACTGAAGCTTTCTTT.

Note on this clonotype: This clone may be a read error of a much larger clone one base away. V gene TRBV9 combines with J gene TRBJ1-1; D gene uncertain. Germline V gives CDR1 SGDLS, CDR2 YYNGEE. This CDR3 contains 14 residues. The CDR3 DNA reads as TGTGTCAGCAGCGTAGCGTCAGGGAACACTGAAGCTTTCTTT. This codes for CVSSVASGNTEAFF.

This clonotype was counted many times. This chain connects TRBV7-9 to TRBJ2-3, with D tentatively TRBD2 (5 bases). CDR3 length equals 14 residues. V lost 5 bases and J lost 0, with 9 bases in between. The germline CDR1 and CDR2 sequences are SEHNR and FQNEAQ (reference sequence). CDR3 region: CASSPSPSTDTQYF. DNA for the CDR3: TGTGCCAGCAGCCCTAGCCCTAGCACAGATACGCAGTATTTT.

The table lists this clonotype with a few counts. V gene TRBV19 combines with J gene TRBJ1-5; TRBD1 aligns across 11 bases. The germline CDR1 and CDR2 sequences are LNHDA and SQIVND (reference sequence). V gave up 5 bases and J gave up 2 bases; unmatched junction bases: 5. The CDR3 extends over 16 amino acids. CDR3 region: CASSRDRGNGNQPQHF. The DNA for the CDR3 is TGTGCCAGTAGTCGGGACAGGGGGAACGGCAATCAGCCCCAGCATTTT. The full variable domain, its missing parts supplied by reference TRBV19 and TRBJ1-5, is DGGITQSPKYLFRKEGQNVTLSCEQNLNHDAMYWYRQDPGQGLRLIYYSQIVNDFQKGDIAEGYSVSREKKESFPLTVTSAQKNPTAFYLCASSRDRGNGNQPQHFGDGTRLSIL.

This clonotype was detected ten times or more. This chain links TRBV13 with TRBJ1-1, with D perhaps TRBD1 (6 bases). CDR3 length: 13 residues. The germline V and J ends were trimmed by 6 bases and 3 bases, with 11 bases remaining between them. Germline-derived CDR1 and CDR2 are PRHDT and FYEKMQ (reference sequence). The CDR3 is CASSPEGDTEAFF. Written as DNA, the CDR3 is TGTGCCAGCAGTCCGGAGGGGGACACTGAAGCTTTCTTT. Looking up the rest from reference TRBV13 and TRBJ1-1 gives the full variable domain: AAGVIQSPRHLIKEKRETATLKCYPIPRHDTVYWYQQGPGQDPQFLISFYEKMQSDKGSIPDRFSAQQFSDYHSELNMSSLELGDSALYFCASSPEGDTEAFFGQGTRLTVV.

Regarding this clonotype: The CDR3 ends on some other residue instead of the conserved phenylalanine or tryptophan, so this is likely a read error. This chain's CDR3 is CASSYLDRVSYGYTS. CDR3 DNA: TGTGCCAGCAGTTACTTGGACAGGGTCTCCTATGGCTACACCTCC. The chain links TRBV6-5 to TRBJ1-2, with TRBD1 matching over 8 bases. The CDR3 sequence is 15 residues long. CDR1 MNHEY and CDR2 SVGAGI come from the germline V gene. V was clipped by 1 base and J by 4 bases; unmatched bases: 5.

The chain employs TRBV27 and TRBJ2-1, with D perhaps TRBD1 (6 bases). The CDR3 runs 14 residues. The V and J ends lost 4 bases and 4 bases respectively, with 11 bases between them. Germline CDR1 and CDR2: MNHEY and SMNVEV (reference sequence). The CDR3 protein is CASSSLTGYNEQFF. Written as DNA, the CDR3 is TGTGCCAGCAGTTCCCTGACAGGTTACAATGAGCAGTTCTTC.

On this clonotype itself: This may be a read error: a much more frequent sequence differs by one nucleotide. V gene TRBV13 combines with J gene TRBJ2-6, with 9 nucleotides matching TRBD1. This CDR3 spans 16 amino acids. The junction had 6 bases not matched to a gene; V was cut back by 5 bases and J by 4 bases. Looked up from germline, CDR1 is PRHDT and CDR2 is FYEKMQ (reference sequence). CDR3 DNA sequence: TGTGCCAGCAGCCCTATGACAGGGGGGGGGGCCAACGTCCTGACTTTC. Translated, it gives CASSPMTGGGANVLTF.

The chain is built from TRBV6-5 and TRBJ2-5, with D perhaps TRBD2 (5 bases). The germline CDR1 and CDR2 sequences are MNHEY and SVGAGI. Between the trimmed V and J ends, which lost 5 bases and 3 bases, there was a span of 10 bases. The CDR3 runs to 13 residues. The CDR3 DNA sequence: TGTGCCAGCAGTAACGGGATCGAAGAGACCCAGTACTTC. Amino acid sequence: CASSNGIEETQYF.

In regard to this clonotype: This may stem from a read error, because a much larger clone lies one nucleotide away. The genes are TRBV4-3 and TRBJ2-7; D not resolved. The CDR3 totals 15 residues. The germline V gene has CDR1 LGHNA and CDR2 YSLEER. The CDR3 DNA is TGCGCCGGCAGCCAAGACCGTCCCTCCACCTACGAGCAGTACTTC. Its protein product is CAGSQDRPSTYEQYF.

The V and J genes are TRBV4-2 and TRBJ2-7, with D perhaps TRBD1 (6 bases). The V end lost 2 bases, the J end lost 6 bases, and 14 bases lay between the germline ends. Germline V gene sequence: CDR1 LGHNA, CDR2 YNFKEQ. This CDR3 spans 14 amino acids. CDR3: CASSQPGVSGEQYF. The CDR3 nucleotides are TGTGCCAGCAGCCAACCAGGGGTGTCGGGCGAGCAGTACTTC.

This clonotype has a handful of counts. A much more abundant neighbour one base away suggests this may be a read error. This sequence joins TRBV5-5 and TRBJ2-7; 7 bases fit TRBD1. This CDR3 has 16 residues. Germline CDR1 and CDR2: SGHKS and YYEKEE (reference sequence). The CDR3 spells CVSSPGTVGHSYEQYF. The DNA of the CDR3 is TGTGTCAGCAGCCCGGGGACAGTAGGCCACTCCTACGAGCAGTACTTC. Based on the CDR3 plus reference TRBV5-5 and TRBJ2-7, the full variable domain is DAGVTQSPTHLIKTRGQQVTLRCSPISGHKSVSWYQQVLGQGPQFIFQYYEKEERGRGNFPDRFSARQFPNYSSELNVNALLLGDSALYLCVSSPGTVGHSYEQYFGPGTRLTVT.

This clonotype appeared once. J is TRBJ1-2 and V is TRBV20-1, with D uncertain. Germline CDR1 is DFQATT and CDR2 is SNEGSKA (reference sequence). This CDR3 comprises 14 residues. V lost 1 base and J lost 3, with 12 bases in between. CDR3 region: CSARVLARDYGYTF. CDR3 sequence (DNA): TGCAGTGCTAGAGTTTTAGCCCGGGACTATGGCTACACCTTC.

This clonotype was seen repeatedly, ten times or more. The chain has TRBV5-6 and TRBJ1-1, with a possible D match to TRBD1 (6 bases). V was shortened by 0 bases and J by 1 base, with 7 bases between the two germline ends. The germline CDR1 and CDR2 sequences are SGHDT and YYEEEE. This CDR3 has 14 amino acids. CDR3 loop: CASSLAGANTEAFF. The CDR3 nucleotides read TGTGCCAGCAGCTTGGCGGGGGCGAACACTGAAGCTTTCTTT.

This clonotype was counted ten times or more. This chain connects TRBV29-1 to TRBJ2-1, with 7 bases that match TRBD1. V shed 7 bases and J 0 bases; nucleotides not matched to a gene: 12. The CDR3 runs 16 residues. Germline assignment: CDR1 SQVTM and CDR2 ANQGSEA. CDR3: CSATGVPPYSYNEQFF. The CDR3 nucleotides read TGCAGCGCTACAGGGGTCCCACCTTACTCCTACAATGAGCAGTTCTTC.